A single sample is the source of the 29 T cell receptor beta chains below, sequenced in a study of blood T cells in healthy people across ages. PCR was performed a second time for roughly 7 to 11 cycles using a sample-barcoded 5' primer and a J-beta primer mix. TCRdb reprocessed the 5' RACE reads via MiXCR and lists one record per CDR3 protein. The table shows 1.4 million to 1.5 million distinct CDR3 sequences, with around two fifths occurring only once. The sequencing sample was made of blood. Receptor source: a woman aged 18-29 years in good health.

This clonotype was picked up a small number of times. The gene calls are TRBV9 and TRBJ1-2, with a tentative D call TRBD1 (5 bases). V was cut by 0 bases and J by 7 bases, with 10 bases left in between. There are 13 residues in the CDR3. Germline CDR1 SGDLS, CDR2 YYNGEE. The CDR3 is CASSVERGGGYTF. The CDR3 DNA follows: TGTGCCAGCAGCGTAGAGAGGGGCGGTGGCTACACCTTC.

V and J are TRBV29-1 and TRBJ2-2, with 9 positions matching TRBD1. From germline, CDR1 is SQVTM and CDR2 ANQGSEA. V shed 3 bases and J 7 bases; nucleotides not matched to a gene: 3. The CDR3 covers 13 residues. The CDR3 here is CSVEGQGNGELFF. The CDR3 region has the DNA TGCAGCGTTGAGGGACAGGGTAACGGGGAGCTGTTTTTT.

The chain uses TRBV7-2 and TRBJ2-3; the D is unclear. V was cut by 3 bases and J by 6 bases, with 13 bases left in between. This CDR3 spans 14 amino acids. Germline CDR1 SGHTA, CDR2 FQGNSA. Here the CDR3 DNA reads TGTGCCAGCAGCTTTTTTGCAGCCCCGGATACGCAGTATTTT. It encodes CASSFFAAPDTQYF.

V gene TRBV20-1 combines with J gene TRBJ2-1, with TRBD2 matching over 11 bases. The CDR3 has 14 amino acids. Trimming took 6 bases from V and 5 from J; bases not matched to a gene: 6. CDR1 and CDR2 from the germline V gene are DFQATT and SNEGSKA (reference sequence). In nucleotides, the CDR3 is TGCAGTGCCCCGACTAGCGGGAACAACAATGAGCAGTTCTTC. Its protein is CSAPTSGNNNEQFF.

The chain recombines TRBV12-3 or TRBV12-4 with TRBJ2-6; no definite D call. Trimming removed 3 bases from V and 0 bases from J, with 15 bases in between. The CDR3 consists of 18 residues. DNA of the CDR3: TGTGCCAGCAGTTTTCGGCGACTCCGAAGCTCTGGGGCCAACGTCCTGACTTTC. This translates into CASSFRRLRSSGANVLTF.

This clonotype was seen more than once but under ten times. The chain links TRBV7-4 to TRBJ1-1; unclear D gene. V was pared by 3 bases and J by 4 bases, with 6 bases between. CDR1 and CDR2 from the germline V gene are SGHVT and SQSDAQ. There are 12 residues in the CDR3. The CDR3 loop is CASSFNGTEAFF. In DNA, the CDR3 is TGTGCCAGCAGCTTCAATGGCACTGAAGCTTTCTTT.

The chain carries TRBV7-9 and TRBJ1-2; D remains ambiguous. CDR3 size: 14 residues. V dropped 1 base and J dropped 6 bases, with 12 bases sitting between them. Per germline, CDR1 SEHNR and CDR2 FQNEAQ (reference sequence). The CDR3, as DNA: TGTGCCAGCAGCTTAGTCGGCTGGAGGGATGGCTACACCTTC. Translated: CASSLVGWRDGYTF.

The V and J genes are TRBV10-3 and TRBJ2-3; possible D gene TRBD1, 6 bases. CDR1 is ENHRY and CDR2 is SYGVKD in the germline V gene. V was shortened by 0 bases and J by 1 base, with 11 bases between the two germline ends. The CDR3 loop spans 16 amino acids. In DNA, the CDR3 is TGTGCCATCAGTGAGTCGGAGAACAGGGGCACAGATACGCAGTATTTT. Translating it yields CAISESENRGTDTQYF.

The CDR3 sequence is CASSQDQAGGGQPQHF. In DNA, the CDR3 is TGTGCCAGCAGCCAAGATCAAGCAGGGGGTGGTCAGCCCCAGCATTTT. The chain is built from TRBV3-1 and TRBJ1-5, with 7 bases aligning to TRBD1. Germline V gene sequence: CDR1 LGHDT, CDR2 YNNKEL (reference sequence). V lost 0 bases, J lost 6 bases, and 8 bases stayed unmatched. CDR3 size: 16 residues.

This chain uses TRBV12-3 or TRBV12-4 with TRBJ2-3; TRBD2 is a possible D gene (6 bases). CDR3 length: 18 residues. V was cut by 3 bases and J by 1 base, with 20 bases left in between. The CDR3 DNA reads as TGTGCCAGCAGTTTTCAGGGTAGCGGATCTTATCGCACAGATACGCAGTATTTT. As protein: CASSFQGSGSYRTDTQYF.

This clonotype was seen a handful of times. This chain uses TRBV4-2 with TRBJ2-3; no firm D call. There are 15 residues in the CDR3. CDR1 and CDR2 (germline): LGHNA, YNFKEQ. V lost 0 bases and J 4 bases, leaving 11 bases between the germline ends. The CDR3 region is CASSQEHLLPDTQYF. CDR3 sequence (DNA): TGTGCCAGCAGCCAAGAGCATCTTTTGCCAGATACGCAGTATTTT.

The V gene is TRBV10-3, the J gene TRBJ1-2; TRBD1 aligns across 8 bases. V shed 7 bases and J 6 bases; nucleotides not matched to a gene: 7. CDR3 length: 13 amino acids. Germline V gene sequence: CDR1 ENHRY, CDR2 SYGVKD. The CDR3 DNA follows: TGTGCCATCACCGGACAGGGCGTTAATGGCTACACCTTC. Translating it yields CAITGQGVNGYTF.

This clonotype was recorded a few times. The rearrangement joins TRBV21-1 to TRBJ2-1; TRBD1, the table's D call, lacks a check against the DNA. TRBV21-1 is tagged as a pseudogene. This CDR3 spans 9 amino acids. This CDR3 reads CASSPGWFF. The CDR3 region has the DNA TGTGCCAGCAGCCCCGGGTGGTTCTTC.

Worth noting for this clonotype: A read error may produce the germline difference seen at one junction end. The rearrangement links TRBV6-6 to TRBJ2-3; the D is unclear. The CDR3 spans 12 residues. CDR1 and CDR2 (germline): MNHNY, SVGAGI (reference sequence). This chain's CDR3 is CAGSYGWDTQYF. CDR3 DNA sequence: TGTGCCGGCAGTTACGGTTGGGATACGCAGTATTTT.

The chain is built from TRBV20-1 and TRBJ2-3; D is possibly TRBD2 (6 bases). CDR1 DFQATT and CDR2 SNEGSKA come from the germline V gene (reference sequence). The CDR3 has 15 residues. CDR3 sequence (DNA): TGCAGCGCCCCCCGAGGGGACTCGTCCACAGATACGCAGTATTTT. Residues: CSAPRGDSSTDTQYF.

The rearrangement links TRBV20-1 to TRBJ1-2; D gene unclear. Trimming removed 4 bases at V and 3 bases at J, with 6 bases between. The CDR3 extends over 11 amino acids. Per germline, CDR1 DFQATT and CDR2 SNEGSKA (reference sequence). CDR3: CSAIGHYGYTF. CDR3 nucleotide sequence: TGCAGTGCTATTGGACACTATGGCTACACCTTC.

The chain employs TRBV6-1 and TRBJ2-7; 8 bases map to TRBD1. Judging by the DNA end, TRBJ2-5 fits better; the J call may be wrong. CDR1 is MNHNS and CDR2 is SASEGT in the germline V gene. The CDR3 length is 15 residues. The CDR3 is CASSESQGASETQYF. In DNA form, the CDR3 reads TGTGCCAGCAGTGAATCGCAGGGGGCTTCAGAGACCCAGTACTTC.

The rearrangement links TRBV20-1 to TRBJ2-1; 10 bases agree with TRBD2. The CDR3 totals 14 residues. Germline values: CDR1 DFQATT, CDR2 SNEGSKA (reference sequence). Germline trimming cut 3 bases from V and 10 bases from J; bases unmatched to any gene: 9. CDR3 in amino acids: CSASRLAGVGEQFF. The DNA for the CDR3 is TGCAGTGCTAGTAGGCTAGCGGGAGTCGGGGAGCAGTTCTTC.

V usage is TRBV28 and J usage is TRBJ1-5; 8 nucleotides line up with TRBD1. V lost 5 bases and J lost 7; bases outside the gene matches: 10. From germline, CDR1 is MDHEN and CDR2 SYDVKM. The CDR3 consists of 15 residues. CDR3 sequence (DNA): TGTGCCAGCAGTCTGACGGACAGGGCAGGCCAGCCCCAGCATTTT. Its protein is CASSLTDRAGQPQHF.

In the case of this clonotype: Germline is not matched at one junction end, which may reflect a read error. The chain uses TRBV29-1 and TRBJ2-1; 10 bases line up with TRBD2. The CDR3 contains 16 residues. CDR1 SQVTM and CDR2 ANQGSEA come from the germline V gene. The chain's CDR3 is CGVGGSGRRSYNEQFF. CDR3 coding DNA: TGCGGCGTTGGGGGTAGCGGGAGGCGCTCCTACAATGAGCAGTTCTTC.

This clonotype was detected only a few times. The rearrangement links TRBV12-3 or TRBV12-4 to TRBJ2-1; 7 bases match TRBD2. The trim removed 1 base at V and 8 bases at J, leaving 17 bases unmatched. This CDR3 has 18 residues. CDR3 loop: CASSLDLGAGSFSYEQFF. In nucleotides, the CDR3 is TGTGCCAGCAGTTTAGACTTGGGAGCGGGATCGTTCAGCTATGAGCAGTTCTTC.

The V gene is TRBV9, the J gene TRBJ2-1; 16 bases line up with TRBD2. J was trimmed by 0 bases and V by 4 bases; bases with no gene match: 10. Looked up from germline, CDR1 is SGDLS and CDR2 is YYNGEE. CDR3 length: 20 residues. The CDR3 nucleotides read TGTGCCAGCAGCTCCTCCTCGGGACTAGCGGGGGGGAGCTCCTACAATGAGCAGTTCTTC. It encodes CASSSSSGLAGGSSYNEQFF.

The chain joins TRBV7-3 to TRBJ2-2, with a possible D match to TRBD1 (6 bases). Trimming pared 1 base from V and 0 bases from J, leaving 12 bases between. The CDR3 spans 17 residues. Germline V gene sequence: CDR1 SGHTA, CDR2 FQGTGA. Written as DNA, the CDR3 is TGTGCCAGCAGCTTAATCGCTGGGGGCGCGAACACCGGGGAGCTGTTTTTT. This codes for CASSLIAGGANTGELFF.

Points on this clonotype: Possible read error: a much larger clone is one base away. The genes are TRBV6-6 and TRBJ2-5; 8 nucleotides agree with TRBD1. This CDR3 region has 13 residues. Germline CDR1 MNHNY, CDR2 SVGAGI (reference sequence). The trim removed 4 bases at V and 4 bases at J, leaving 2 bases unmatched. The CDR3, as DNA: TGTGCCAGCAGTTCGACAGGGGCAGAGACCCAGTACTTC. Its translation: CASSSTGAETQYF.

In its sample, this clonotype was seen once. One end of the junction is discordant with germline, which a read error may explain. V and J are TRBV9 and TRBJ2-6, with D perhaps matching TRBD1 or TRBD2 (6 bases each). From germline, CDR1 is SGDLS and CDR2 YYNGEE. The CDR3 consists of 17 residues. The CDR3 sequence: CASLHEGGRAGANVLTF. The DNA of the CDR3 is TGCGCCAGCCTCCACGAGGGGGGTAGGGCTGGGGCCAACGTCCTGACTTTC.

The rearrangement links TRBV2 to TRBJ2-5; TRBD2 matches at 16 bases. V gave up 7 bases and J gave up 11 bases; unmatched junction bases: 16. CDR3 length: 17 amino acids. Germline CDR1 is SNHLY and CDR2 is FYNNEI. CDR3 nucleotide sequence: TGTGCCAGCATTAGAACCGGGACTAGCGGGGGGGGCTATGAGCAGTACTTC. This gives the protein CASIRTGTSGGGYEQYF. The variable domain in full, completed from reference TRBV2 and TRBJ2-5, reads EPEVTQTPSHQVTQMGQEVILRCVPISNHLYFYWYRQILGQKVEFLVSFYNNEISEKSEIFDDQFSVERPDGSNFTLKIRSTKLEDSAMYFCASIRTGTSGGGYEQYFGPGTRLLVL.

The CDR3 reads CASSFSFVFSGANVLTF. The CDR3 DNA reads TGTGCCAGCAGCTTCTCCTTCGTGTTCTCTGGGGCCAACGTCCTGACTTTC. The chain uses TRBV11-2 and TRBJ2-6; no definite D call. CDR3 size: 17 residues. CDR1 and CDR2 (germline): SGHAT, FQNNGV. With 3 bases removed from V and 0 bases from J, the gap between germline ends came to 12 bases.

The V gene is TRBV5-6, the J gene TRBJ1-5; TRBD1 matches at 9 bases. V lost 4 bases to trimming and J lost 5 bases; unmatched junction nucleotides: 13. This CDR3 has 17 amino acids. CDR1 is SGHDT, CDR2 YYEEEE, per germline. This CDR3 reads CASSPIRQGGLYQPQHF. The CDR3 coding sequence is TGTGCCAGCAGCCCGATCCGACAGGGGGGCCTTTATCAGCCCCAGCATTTT.

The chain couples TRBV11-2 to TRBJ2-3, with 11 bases lining up with TRBD2. V shed 1 base, J shed 9 bases, and the junction held 6 bases outside the gene matches. From germline, CDR1 is SGHAT and CDR2 FQNNGV. The CDR3 runs 15 residues. The CDR3 DNA sequence: TGTGCCAGCAGCTTAGGGCCTAGCGGGAGGTTGACGCAGTATTTT. The encoded protein is CASSLGPSGRLTQYF.